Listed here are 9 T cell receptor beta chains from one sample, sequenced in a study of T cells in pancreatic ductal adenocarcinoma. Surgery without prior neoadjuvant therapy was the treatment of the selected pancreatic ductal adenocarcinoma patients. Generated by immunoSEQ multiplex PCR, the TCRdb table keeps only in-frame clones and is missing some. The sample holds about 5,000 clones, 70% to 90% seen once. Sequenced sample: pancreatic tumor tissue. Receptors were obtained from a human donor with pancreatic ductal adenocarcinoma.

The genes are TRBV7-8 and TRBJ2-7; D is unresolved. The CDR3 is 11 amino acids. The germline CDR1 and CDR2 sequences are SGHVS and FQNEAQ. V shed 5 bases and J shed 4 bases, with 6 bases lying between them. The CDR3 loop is CASSRGYEQYF. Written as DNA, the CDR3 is TGTGCCAGCAGCCGAGGATACGAGCAGTACTTC.

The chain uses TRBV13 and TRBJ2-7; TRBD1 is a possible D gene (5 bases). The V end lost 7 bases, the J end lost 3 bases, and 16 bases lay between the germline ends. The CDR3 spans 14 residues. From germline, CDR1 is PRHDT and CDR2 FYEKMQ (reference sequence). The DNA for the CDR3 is TGTGCCAGCACCATAAGGACAACAAACTACGAGCAGTACTTC. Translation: CASTIRTTNYEQYF.

The CDR3 sequence: CSVERYGPRTYGYTF. The CDR3 coding sequence is TGCAGCGTTGAGAGGTACGGGCCGAGGACATATGGCTACACCTTC. J is TRBJ1-2 and V is TRBV29-1, with D possibly matching TRBD1 (5 bases). This CDR3 has 15 residues. V was pared by 3 bases and J by 5 bases, with 19 bases between. The germline V gene has CDR1 SQVTM and CDR2 ANQGSEA.

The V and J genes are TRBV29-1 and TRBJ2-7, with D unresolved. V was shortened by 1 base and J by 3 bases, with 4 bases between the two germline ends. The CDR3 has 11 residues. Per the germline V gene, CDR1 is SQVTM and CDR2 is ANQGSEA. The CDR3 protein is CSVEVLYEQYF. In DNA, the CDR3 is TGCAGCGTTGAAGTCCTCTACGAGCAGTACTTC.

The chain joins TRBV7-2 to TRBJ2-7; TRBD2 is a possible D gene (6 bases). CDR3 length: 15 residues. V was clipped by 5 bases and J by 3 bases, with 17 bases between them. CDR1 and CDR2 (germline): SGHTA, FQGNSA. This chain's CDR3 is CASSLSSSGDYEQYF. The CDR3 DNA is TGTGCCAGCAGCCTCTCGAGTAGCGGTGACTACGAGCAGTACTTC. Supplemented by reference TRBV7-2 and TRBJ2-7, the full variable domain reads GAGVSQSPSNKVTEKGKDVELRCDPISGHTALYWYRQSLGQGLEFLIYFQGNSAPDKSGLPSDRFSAERTGGSVSTLTIQRTQQEDSAVYLCASSLSSSGDYEQYFGPGTRLTVT.

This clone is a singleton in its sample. CDR3 region: CASSDSGTGGGMRQYF. The CDR3 nucleotides are TGCGCCAGCAGCGACTCCGGGACAGGGGGAGGTATGAGGCAGTATTTT. The V and J genes are TRBV5-1 and TRBJ2-3, with 11 bases matching TRBD1. The trim removed 4 bases at V and 11 bases at J, leaving 15 bases unmatched. The CDR3 is 16 amino acids. Germline-derived CDR1 and CDR2 are SGHRS and YFSETQ.

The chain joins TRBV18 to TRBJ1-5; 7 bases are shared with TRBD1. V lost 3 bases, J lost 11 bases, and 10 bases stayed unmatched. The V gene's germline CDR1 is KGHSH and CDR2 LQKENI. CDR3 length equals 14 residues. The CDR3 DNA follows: TGTGCCAGCTCACCCGCCGGGACAGCCGGCGCCCAGCATTTT. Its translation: CASSPAGTAGAQHF. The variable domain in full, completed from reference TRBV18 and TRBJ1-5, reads NAGVMQNPRHLVRRRGQEARLRCSPMKGHSHVYWYRQLPEEGLKFMVYLQKENIIDESGMPKERFSAEFPKEGPSILRIQQVVRGDSAAYFCASSPAGTAGAQHFGDGTRLSIL.

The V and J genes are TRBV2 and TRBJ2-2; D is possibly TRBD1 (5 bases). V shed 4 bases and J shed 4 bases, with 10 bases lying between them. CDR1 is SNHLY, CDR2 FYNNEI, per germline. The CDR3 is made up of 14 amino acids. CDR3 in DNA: TGTGCCAGCAGTGTGAGACAGATCACCGGGGAGCTGTTTTTT. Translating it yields CASSVRQITGELFF.

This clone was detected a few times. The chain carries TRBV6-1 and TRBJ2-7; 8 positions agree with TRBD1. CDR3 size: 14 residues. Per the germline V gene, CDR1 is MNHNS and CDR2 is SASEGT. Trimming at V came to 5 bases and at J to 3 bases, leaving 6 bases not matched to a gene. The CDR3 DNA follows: TGTGCCAGCAGTCCCGGGACAGGTAACTACGAGCAGTACTTC. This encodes CASSPGTGNYEQYF.